Presented here are 8 T cell receptor beta chains from one specimen sequenced in a study of blood T cell repertoires in COVID-19. Sequenced by immunoSEQ multiplex PCR; TCRdb stores in-frame clones only, minus some. This table has about 170,000 clones, roughly 80% appearing once. Sequencing used peripheral blood. The source of these receptors is a man aged 60 to 75 with acute or convalescent COVID-19.

V usage is TRBV4-1 and J usage is TRBJ1-2; D is ambiguous. The CDR3 covers 14 residues. V lost 3 bases to trimming and J lost 1 base, with 9 bases between them. CDR1 MGHRA and CDR2 YSYEKL come from the germline V gene. The CDR3 bases are TGCGCCAGCAGCCAGGGGAGAGATAACTATGGCTACACCTTC. This codes for CASSQGRDNYGYTF.

V usage is TRBV6-2 or TRBV6-3 and J usage is TRBJ2-1, with TRBD1 matching 10 bases. This CDR3 has 16 residues. The V gene end was trimmed by 0 bases and the J gene end by 4 bases; junction bases not matched to a gene: 3. Germline V lookup: CDR1 MNHEY, CDR2 SVGEGT. The CDR3 DNA is TGTGCCAGCAGTTACTCGGAGGACAGGGGGTACAATGAGCAGTTCTTC. This encodes CASSYSEDRGYNEQFF.

There are many counts of this clone. The chain carries TRBV4-1 and TRBJ2-7; a weak D match, TRBD2 (5 bases). The V gene lost 5 bases and the J gene lost 1 base, with 15 bases spanning the gap. CDR3 length: 15 amino acids. Germline loops: CDR1 MGHRA, CDR2 YSYEKL. CDR3 sequence: CASSILLTGSYEQYF. The CDR3 bases are TGCGCCAGCAGCATATTGTTGACGGGGTCCTACGAGCAGTACTTC.

The rearrangement uses TRBV2 and TRBJ1-2, with unresolved D. Germline V CDR1 and CDR2: SNHLY, FYNNEI. V was cut by 4 bases and J by 8 bases, with 20 bases left in between. CDR3 length: 15 amino acids. Here the CDR3 DNA reads TGTGCCAGCAGTGCAAGTTTGGGCAGGCTCGAGGGCTACACCTTC. Amino acid sequence: CASSASLGRLEGYTF.

This sequence joins TRBV29-1 and TRBJ1-3; D might be TRBD1 (5 bases). Looked up from germline, CDR1 is SQVTM and CDR2 is ANQGSEA. Trimming took off 3 bases at V and 4 bases at J, with 10 bases between the two ends. The CDR3 length is 13 residues. The CDR3 region is CSVDQGRGNTIYF. For the CDR3, the DNA is TGCAGCGTTGACCAGGGAAGAGGAAACACCATATATTTT.

The chain couples TRBV6-5 to TRBJ2-2; 8 nucleotides agree with TRBD1. Germline CDR1 is MNHEY and CDR2 is SVGAGI. The ends lost 7 bases at V and 7 bases at J; junction bases unmatched: 11. CDR3 length equals 15 residues. CDR3 residues: CASTQDRDFIGELFF. The CDR3, as DNA: TGTGCCAGCACCCAGGACAGGGATTTCATCGGGGAGCTGTTTTTT.

The V call is TRBV7-3, the J call TRBJ2-1; possible D gene TRBD1, 6 bases. Germline CDR1 reads SGHTA; CDR2 reads FQGTGA. With 6 bases removed from V and 8 bases from J, the gap between germline ends came to 14 bases. CDR3 length: 13 residues. The CDR3 nucleotides read TGTGCCAGCAGTTTGGACAGTCGGCATGAGCAGTTCTTC. Translation gives CASSLDSRHEQFF.

V gene TRBV6-2 or TRBV6-3 combines with J gene TRBJ2-2; 8 bases match TRBD1. Germline CDR1 MNHEY, CDR2 SVGEGT. The V segment lost 0 bases and the J segment 5 bases; nucleotides outside the gene matches: 5. The CDR3 extends over 16 amino acids. This chain's CDR3 is CASSYSGQGWTGELFF. The CDR3 region has the DNA TGTGCCAGCAGTTACTCCGGACAGGGATGGACCGGGGAGCTGTTTTTT.